One sample yielded the 26 T cell receptor beta chains listed below, sequenced in a study of blood T cell repertoires in COVID-19. The table came from immunoSEQ multiplex PCR; TCRdb's copy has only in-frame clones and leaves some out. This sample has about 230,000 clones, with roughly 90% found just once. The sample was PBMCs or T cells enriched from blood (not recorded which). The source of these receptors is a woman in her 30s with acute COVID-19.

About this clone: The sample contains more than one DNA sequence encoding this CDR3. V and J are TRBV11-2 and TRBJ1-3, with 7 bases that match TRBD1. Germline lookup yields CDR1 SGHAT and CDR2 FQNNGV. The CDR3 length is 14 residues. V dropped 1 base and J dropped 4; count of bases not matched to a gene: 1. The CDR3 DNA reads TGTGCCAGCAGCTTAGTAGGGGGCGGAAACACCATATATTTT. As protein: CASSLVGGGNTIYF.

The gene calls are TRBV19 and TRBJ2-7; 10 bases line up with TRBD1. The V segment lost 7 bases and the J segment 0 bases; nucleotides outside the gene matches: 3. The CDR3 contains 14 residues. The germline V gene has CDR1 LNHDA and CDR2 SQIVND (reference sequence). CDR3 DNA sequence: TGTGCCAGTAAGGGACAGGGGAGCTCCTACGAGCAGTACTTC. The encoded protein is CASKGQGSSYEQYF.

J is TRBJ2-1 and V is TRBV9, with 8 bases matching TRBD1. V dropped 0 bases and J dropped 4; count of bases not matched to a gene: 6. This CDR3 has 16 residues. CDR1 is SGDLS and CDR2 is YYNGEE in the germline V gene. CDR3 DNA: TGTGCCAGCAGCGTAGATGGGGGGACAGGTTACAATGAGCAGTTCTTC. Translating gives CASSVDGGTGYNEQFF.

The chain links TRBV4-3 to TRBJ2-7, with D possibly TRBD1 on 5 matching bases. V gave up 0 bases and J gave up 3 bases, with 15 bases separating them. CDR1 LGHNA and CDR2 YSLEER come from the germline V gene. CDR3 size: 16 residues. The CDR3: CASSQDIGQGVYEQYF. The CDR3 DNA is TGCGCCAGCAGCCAAGATATCGGACAAGGGGTCTACGAGCAGTACTTC.

V and J are TRBV13 and TRBJ1-6; no reliable D call. CDR3 size: 12 residues. In germline, CDR1 is PRHDT, CDR2 FYEKMQ (reference sequence). V dropped 5 bases and J dropped 7 bases, with 6 bases sitting between them. Here the CDR3 DNA reads TGTGCCAGCAGCCTAATGAATTCACCCCTCCACTTT. Translated, it gives CASSLMNSPLHF.

J is TRBJ1-1 and V is TRBV11-2; 10 bases are shared with TRBD1. CDR1 and CDR2 from the germline V gene are SGHAT and FQNNGV. This CDR3 comprises 15 residues. The V gene end was trimmed by 7 bases and the J gene end by 3 bases; junction bases not matched to a gene: 8. In nucleotides, the CDR3 is TGTGCCAGCACATTCTCGACAGGGGGCCACACTGAAGCTTTCTTT. Translation gives CASTFSTGGHTEAFF. The complete variable domain, with remaining parts taken from reference TRBV11-2 and TRBJ1-1, reads EAGVAQSPRYKIIEKRQSVAFWCNPISGHATLYWYQQILGQGPKLLIQFQNNGVVDDSQLPKDRFSAERLKGVDSTLKIQPAKLEDSAVYLCASTFSTGGHTEAFFGQGTRLTVV.

This chain uses TRBV19 with TRBJ1-2; D is ambiguous. Trimming left V 9 bases short and J 2 bases short, with 13 bases between. This CDR3 spans 13 amino acids. CDR1 is LNHDA and CDR2 is SQIVND in the germline V gene (reference sequence). CDR3 protein: CASRGSTNYGYTF. The CDR3 region has the DNA TGTGCCAGCCGGGGAAGTACAAACTATGGCTACACCTTC.

The chain recombines TRBV11-2 with TRBJ1-2; TRBD1 matches at 11 bases. V shed 7 bases, J shed 7 bases, and the junction held 11 bases outside the gene matches. CDR3 size: 15 residues. Germline CDR1 reads SGHAT; CDR2 reads FQNNGV. CDR3 in DNA: TGTGCCAGCACTATTGAACGGACAGGGGGCATTGGCTACACCTTC. This gives the protein CASTIERTGGIGYTF. The variable domain in full, completed from reference TRBV11-2 and TRBJ1-2, reads EAGVAQSPRYKIIEKRQSVAFWCNPISGHATLYWYQQILGQGPKLLIQFQNNGVVDDSQLPKDRFSAERLKGVDSTLKIQPAKLEDSAVYLCASTIERTGGIGYTFGSGTRLTVV.

CDR3 loop: CASSPGQAMGELFF. In DNA, the CDR3 is TGTGCCAGCTCACCGGGACAGGCTATGGGGGAGCTGTTTTTT. This chain uses TRBV18 with TRBJ2-2, with TRBD1 identical over 8 bases. The CDR3 has 14 amino acids. Per germline, CDR1 KGHSH and CDR2 LQKENI. J was trimmed by 8 bases and V by 3 bases; bases with no gene match: 5.

This chain uses TRBV12-3 or TRBV12-4 with TRBJ1-6, with 9 bases identical to TRBD1. V lost 6 bases to trimming and J lost 7 bases; unmatched junction nucleotides: 1. The CDR3 totals 13 residues. The CDR3 region is CASRGQGNSPLHF. The CDR3, as DNA: TGTGCCAGCAGAGGACAGGGGAATTCACCCCTCCACTTT.

The chain uses TRBV5-1 and TRBJ1-1; 9 nucleotides line up with TRBD1. Looked up from germline, CDR1 is SGHRS and CDR2 is YFSETQ. V shed 1 base, J shed 3 bases, and the junction held 10 bases outside the gene matches. This CDR3 has 17 amino acids. The CDR3 nucleotides read TGCGCCAGCAGCTTGCCGAATTGGGACAGGGACCACACTGAAGCTTTCTTT. Encoded protein: CASSLPNWDRDHTEAFF. The complete variable domain, with remaining parts taken from reference TRBV5-1 and TRBJ1-1, reads KAGVTQTPRYLIKTRGQQVTLSCSPISGHRSVSWYQQTPGQGLQFLFEYFSETQRNKGNFPGRFSGRQFSNSRSEMNVSTLELGDSALYLCASSLPNWDRDHTEAFFGQGTRLTVV.

CDR3 sequence: CSVEPSGVGNTEAFF. In nucleotides, the CDR3 is TGCAGCGTTGAACCCTCGGGAGTCGGTAACACTGAAGCTTTCTTT. The V call is TRBV29-1, the J call TRBJ1-1; D call uncertain. The V and J ends lost 2 bases and 2 bases respectively, with 15 bases between them. This CDR3 is built from 15 residues. Germline V gene lookup returns CDR1 SQVTM and CDR2 ANQGSEA.

The CDR3 loop reads CASSIGRLLTRGNQPQHF. The CDR3 DNA sequence: TGTGCCAGTAGTATAGGTCGATTACTGACCCGGGGCAATCAGCCCCAGCATTTT. The genes are TRBV19 and TRBJ1-5; D not certain. V was shortened by 1 base and J by 2 bases, with 18 bases between the two germline ends. The CDR3 extends over 18 amino acids. Germline V lookup: CDR1 LNHDA, CDR2 SQIVND (reference sequence). The full variable domain, with the rest looked up from reference TRBV19 and TRBJ1-5, is DGGITQSPKYLFRKEGQNVTLSCEQNLNHDAMYWYRQDPGQGLRLIYYSQIVNDFQKGDIAEGYSVSREKKESFPLTVTSAQKNPTAFYLCASSIGRLLTRGNQPQHFGDGTRLSIL.

The chain combines TRBV11-2 with TRBJ2-7, with D perhaps TRBD2 (6 bases). The CDR3 is made up of 16 amino acids. Trimming removed 0 bases from V and 4 bases from J, with 16 bases in between. Per germline, CDR1 SGHAT and CDR2 FQNNGV. The CDR3 loop is CASSLDRTGVGYEQYF. The CDR3 DNA follows: TGTGCCAGCAGCTTAGATCGGACGGGGGTAGGATACGAGCAGTACTTC.

This clone has just a few counts. Written as DNA, the CDR3 is TGCGCCAGCAGCCAAGGGACGGACAGGGACACTGAAGCTTTCTTT. Its translation: CASSQGTDRDTEAFF. The chain has TRBV4-1 and TRBJ1-1, with 8 bases identical to TRBD1. V shed 1 base, J shed 3 bases, and the junction held 4 bases outside the gene matches. The CDR3 contains 15 residues. The germline V gene has CDR1 MGHRA and CDR2 YSYEKL.

The chain combines TRBV24-1 with TRBJ1-3; D is uncertain. Germline CDR1 is KGHDR and CDR2 is SFDVKD. The CDR3 is made up of 15 amino acids. V was pared by 8 bases and J by 0 bases, with 13 bases between. The CDR3 sequence is CATTATGNSGNTIYF. The DNA of the CDR3 is TGTGCCACCACCGCGACGGGGAACTCTGGAAACACCATATATTTT.

The chain couples TRBV19 to TRBJ1-4; TRBD1 matches at 7 bases. V shed 5 bases and J 4 bases; nucleotides not matched to a gene: 7. The CDR3 is made up of 15 amino acids. Looked up from germline, CDR1 is LNHDA and CDR2 is SQIVND (reference sequence). CDR3 amino acids: CASSGRQGINEKLFF. The CDR3 nucleotides read TGTGCCAGTAGTGGGCGACAGGGTATTAATGAAAAACTGTTTTTT.

The V call is TRBV28, the J call TRBJ1-2, with a tentative D call TRBD1 (5 bases). The V end lost 1 base, the J end lost 7 bases, and 16 bases lay between the germline ends. Per germline, CDR1 MDHEN and CDR2 SYDVKM. The length of the CDR3 is 15 residues. The CDR3 DNA reads TGTGCCAGCAGTTTATCGGGGGACCTCCAGGGTGGCTACACCTTC. It encodes CASSLSGDLQGGYTF.

The genes are TRBV5-8 and TRBJ2-6; 10 positions agree with TRBD2. The V segment lost 4 bases and the J segment 3 bases; nucleotides outside the gene matches: 7. Germline V CDR1 and CDR2: SGHTS, YDEGEE. The CDR3 covers 17 residues. The CDR3 spells CASSLPASGGGANVLTF. The CDR3 nucleotides read TGTGCCAGCAGCCTCCCAGCTAGCGGGGGTGGGGCCAACGTCCTGACTTTC.

The chain combines TRBV7-9 with TRBJ2-2; D is possibly TRBD1 (6 bases). V lost 4 bases and J lost 2, with 14 bases in between. In germline, CDR1 is SEHNR, CDR2 FQNEAQ (reference sequence). The CDR3 loop spans 16 amino acids. The CDR3 protein is CASSSTGHSNTGELFF. The CDR3 DNA reads TGTGCCAGCAGCTCGACAGGTCACTCAAACACCGGGGAGCTGTTTTTT.

V is TRBV29-1 and J is TRBJ1-2; 7 positions match TRBD1. The junction had 10 bases not matched to a gene; V was cut back by 5 bases and J by 1 base. The CDR3 covers 15 residues. Germline V lookup: CDR1 SQVTM, CDR2 ANQGSEA. DNA of the CDR3: TGCAGCGTTTGGGACAGCTGGGGGCATAACTATGGCTACACCTTC. Its translation: CSVWDSWGHNYGYTF.

V is TRBV3-1 (or the pseudogene TRBV3-2) and J is TRBJ1-4; 9 bases fit TRBD1. This CDR3 comprises 16 residues. J gave up 8 bases and V 5 bases, and 12 bases lay outside the gene matches. Germline-derived CDR1 and CDR2 are LGHDT and YNNKEL (reference sequence). CDR3 DNA: TGTGCCAGCAGCTGGATGCAGGGACAGGGATACGAAAAACTGTTTTTT. This gives the protein CASSWMQGQGYEKLFF.

This chain links TRBV4-3 with TRBJ1-2, with TRBD1 as a possible D gene (5 bases). This CDR3 spans 15 amino acids. V lost 0 bases and J lost 6, with 14 bases in between. Germline CDR1 is LGHNA and CDR2 is YSLEER. CDR3 DNA: TGCGCCAGCAGCCAAGATAGTCGCAGGGTCGATGGCTACACCTTC. It codes for CASSQDSRRVDGYTF.

The chain uses TRBV19 and TRBJ2-3; tentatively, D is TRBD2 (7 bases). Germline assignment: CDR1 LNHDA and CDR2 SQIVND (reference sequence). Trimming removed 5 bases from V and 5 bases from J, with 20 bases in between. The CDR3 runs to 16 residues. The CDR3 is CASSPHLGGPQDTQYF. Here the CDR3 DNA reads TGTGCCAGTAGTCCTCACCTCGGGGGGCCTCAAGATACGCAGTATTTT.

This chain uses TRBV5-6 with TRBJ2-3, with TRBD2 identical over 7 bases. Germline V gives CDR1 SGHDT, CDR2 YYEEEE. V was clipped by 0 bases and J by 4 bases; unmatched bases: 5. There are 15 residues in the CDR3. CDR3: CASSLGGGGADTQYF. Here the CDR3 DNA reads TGTGCCAGCAGCTTGGGTGGCGGGGGTGCAGATACGCAGTATTTT.

V usage is TRBV11-2 and J usage is TRBJ2-1; the D gene is possibly TRBD2 (5 bases). Germline V gene sequence: CDR1 SGHAT, CDR2 FQNNGV. CDR3 length: 16 amino acids. V gave up 2 bases and J gave up 4 bases, with 15 bases separating them. CDR3 region: CASSLLLLDLYNEQFF. CDR3 DNA sequence: TGTGCCAGCAGCTTACTATTACTAGACCTTTACAATGAGCAGTTCTTC.